This T cell receptor (beta chain) was recorded in a study of blood T cells in healthy people across ages. Germline-derived CDR1 and CDR2 are SGDLS and YYNGEE. The V gene end was trimmed by 3 bases and the J gene end by 6 bases; junction bases not matched to a gene: 9. The CDR3 loop spans 15 amino acids. For the second PCR, which ran for roughly 6 to 11 cycles, a sample-barcoded 5' primer and a J-beta primer mix were used. TCRdb reprocessed the 5' RACE reads via MiXCR and lists one record per CDR3 protein. The table lists roughly 500,000 distinct CDR3 sequences, about 25% of them singletons, with roughly 9.4% in the top ten. This sample also belongs to another study, concerning T cells of mothers and their children.

This chain connects TRBV9 to TRBJ2-3, with 8 bases that match TRBD1. The clonotype originates from a boy aged 10-17 years in good health. The sequenced sample was blood. The CDR3 DNA follows: TGTGCCAGCAGCGAACAGGGGGGCTCCTGGGATACGCAGTATTTT. This translates into CASSEQGGSWDTQYF.